This TCR beta chain was sequenced during a study of T cells in Graves' hyperthyroidism and ophthalmopathy. Amplification targeted TCR beta CDR3 regions from RNA transcripts. HTBI primers drove first-round RT-PCR of the TCR CDR3. TCRdb redid the calling of the multiplex PCR reads with MiXCR, one entry per CDR3 protein. The table records hundreds of thousands of distinct CDR3 sequences, over 40% of them present only once. This clonotype was seen a single time. No DNA is shown, since the ends of the CDR3 on it are uncertain; the CDR3 is the one TCRdb lists. Criteria for exclusion of patients were uncontrolled infection, other autoimmune disease, pregnancy or lactation. With termini counted, the CDR3 has 13 amino acids. CDR1 is SQVTM, CDR2 ANQGSEA, per germline.

The sample consisted of peripheral blood or thyroid tissue (not recorded which). This TCR was sampled from an adult man with Graves' disease, either hyperthyroidism or ophthalmopathy (not recorded which). The V call is TRBV29-1, the J call TRBJ1-4; the listed D gene, TRBD1, was not tested against the DNA. The CDR3 reads CSVDVQGMKNCFF.